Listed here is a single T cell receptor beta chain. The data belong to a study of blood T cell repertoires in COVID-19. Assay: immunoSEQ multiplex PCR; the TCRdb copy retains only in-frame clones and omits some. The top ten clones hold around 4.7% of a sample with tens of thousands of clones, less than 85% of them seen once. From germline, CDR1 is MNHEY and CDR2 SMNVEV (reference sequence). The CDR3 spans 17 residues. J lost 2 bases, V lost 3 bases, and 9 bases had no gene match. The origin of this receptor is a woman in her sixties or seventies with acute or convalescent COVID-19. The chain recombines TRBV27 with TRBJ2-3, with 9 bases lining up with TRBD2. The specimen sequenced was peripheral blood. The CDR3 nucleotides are TGTGCCAGCAGTTTGGGGGTAGCGGGGGCCATCACAGATACGCAGTATTTT. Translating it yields CASSLGVAGAITDTQYF.